The source of this TCR beta chain is a study of early T cells in non-severe SARS-CoV-2 infection. Looking at the study overall: It was bulk RNA from unsorted whole blood that was sequenced, and the chains were unpaired. General study points: The VDJdb matching leaned toward anti-spike CD8 responses and overlooked private and CD4 specificities.

Each single cDNA molecule received a unique molecular identifier. One entry per CDR3 protein, called by TCRdb with MiXCR from the 5' RACE reads. Here the sample spans 50,000 to 60,000 distinct CDR3 sequences, approximately 6.2% being singletons. Germline V gives CDR1 WNHNN, CDR2 SYGVQD (reference sequence). V dropped 7 bases and J dropped 2 bases, with 15 bases sitting between them. The CDR3 has 14 amino acids. This clonotype was seen only a few times. Its antigen is still unknown. The source material was whole blood. This sequence joins TRBV10-1 and TRBJ2-7, with D possibly called TRBD1 or TRBD2 (5 bases each). This clonotype was sampled from an adult who was a healthcare worker with PCR-confirmed SARS-CoV-2 infection or an uninfected control (not recorded which). The DNA of the CDR3 is TGCGCCAGCACTCCCACGGGGCCGCCCTACGAGCAGTACTTC. Translation gives CASTPTGPPYEQYF.